This T cell receptor (beta chain) was captured in a study of OX40 agonist ivuxolimab in advanced cancers. Study overall: Patients in dose escalation had liver, melanoma, kidney or head and neck cancers.

The CDR3 sequence is 12 residues long. With 2 bases removed from V and 4 bases from J, the gap between germline ends came to 3 bases. CDR1 and CDR2 from the germline V gene are PRHDT and FYEKMQ (reference sequence). Using immunoSEQ multiplex PCR, the repertoire was profiled, and TCRdb retains in-frame clones only, with some absent. Here the sample spans 35,000 to 55,000 clones, about 80% being singletons. This clone was counted a few times. Here the sequenced sample was CD4+ or CD8+ T cells sorted from blood, taken in a trial of the OX40 agonist ivuxolimab. The chain is built from TRBV13 and TRBJ1-5; no clear D. The origin of this receptor is an adult with an advanced solid tumor such as melanoma, head and neck, liver or kidney cancer. The CDR3 spells CASSLWNQPQHF. The CDR3 DNA sequence: TGTGCCAGCAGCTTATGGAATCAGCCCCAGCATTTT.